This entry describes one T cell receptor (beta chain). Its antigen is as yet unknown. Trimming shortened V by 5 bases and J by 8 bases, and 16 bases separated the two germline ends. There are 15 residues in the CDR3. CDR1 and CDR2 (germline): MNHEY, SVGAGI. Some clones are missing from TCRdb's copy, which holds only in-frame ones; the method was immunoSEQ multiplex PCR. The sample has some 60,000 clones; 84% are singletons. Time point specified: week 11, during vaccination. Topical imiquimod was applied with each vaccine dose, which held 300 ug of mutant IDH1 20-mer peptide. The data derive from a study of a mutant IDH1 vaccine in newly diagnosed glioma. Overall study context: Patients received eight vaccinations in weeks 1, 3, 5, 7, 11, 15, 19, 23. Once 4-6 weeks had passed after radiotherapy alone, vaccination started, or it started with temozolomide cycles. Treated patients, averaging roughly 40 years, were around 62% male and about 38% female. General study findings and limits: Immune responses induced by vaccination arose in about 93% of the patients.

The material was PBMCs, obtained from a glioma patient whose treatment included an IDH1 peptide vaccine. The origin of this receptor is a man under 40 with glioma. The chain carries TRBV6-5 and TRBJ1-6; the D is unclear. The CDR3 DNA sequence: TGTGCCAGCAGTCCCTCTTGGACGGTCGATTCACCCCTCCACTTT. Protein: CASSPSWTVDSPLHF.